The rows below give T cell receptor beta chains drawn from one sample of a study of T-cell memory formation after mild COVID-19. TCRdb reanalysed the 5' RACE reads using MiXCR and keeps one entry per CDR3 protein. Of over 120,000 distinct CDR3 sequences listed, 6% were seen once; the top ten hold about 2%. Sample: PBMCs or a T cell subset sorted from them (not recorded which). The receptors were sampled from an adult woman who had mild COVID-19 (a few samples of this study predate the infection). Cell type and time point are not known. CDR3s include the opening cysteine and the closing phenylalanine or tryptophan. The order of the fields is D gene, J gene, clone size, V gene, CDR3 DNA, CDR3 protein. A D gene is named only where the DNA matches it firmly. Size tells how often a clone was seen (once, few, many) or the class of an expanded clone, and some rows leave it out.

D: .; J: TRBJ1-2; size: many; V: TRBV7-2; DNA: TGTGCCAGCAGCCCGGGAGTGAGTGGCTACACCTTC; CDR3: CASSPGVSGYTF
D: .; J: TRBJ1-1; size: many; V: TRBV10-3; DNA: TGTGCCACCCGTACCGGGACATCGAACACTGAAGCTTTCTTT; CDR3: CATRTGTSNTEAFF
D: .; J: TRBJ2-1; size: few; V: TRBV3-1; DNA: TGTGCCAGCAGCCCGGGACCGGTCGCCCAGCGGTTCTTC; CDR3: CASSPGPVAQRFF
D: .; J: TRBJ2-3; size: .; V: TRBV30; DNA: TGTGCCTTGACCCCAAGGAGAGGTAGAAGTTCGACAGATACGCAGTATTTT; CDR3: CALTPRRGRSSTDTQYF
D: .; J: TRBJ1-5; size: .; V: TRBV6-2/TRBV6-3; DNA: TGTGCCAGCAGTTACTCGATGATCAGGTTCCACAATCAGCCCCAGCATTTT; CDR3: CASSYSMIRFHNQPQHF
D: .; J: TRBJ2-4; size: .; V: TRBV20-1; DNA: TGCAGTGCTAGAGATTACAGGGAGAAAAACATTCAGTACTTC; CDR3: CSARDYREKNIQYF
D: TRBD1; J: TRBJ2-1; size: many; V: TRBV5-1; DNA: TGCGCCAGCAGCTCGGGACAGCCCACCTCCTACAATGAGCAGTTCTTC; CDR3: CASSSGQPTSYNEQFF
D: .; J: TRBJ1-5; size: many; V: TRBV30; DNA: TGTGCCTGGAGTAGGTTTGAGAATCAGCCCCAGCATTTT; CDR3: CAWSRFENQPQHF
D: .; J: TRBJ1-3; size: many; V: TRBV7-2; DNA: TGTGCCAGCAGCTTACAGACAGGATCTGGAAACACCATATATTTT; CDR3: CASSLQTGSGNTIYF
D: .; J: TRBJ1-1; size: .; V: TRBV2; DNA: TGTGCCAGCAGTCCTGACAGGACAGAAGCTCTCGCTTTCTTT; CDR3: CASSPDRTEALAFF
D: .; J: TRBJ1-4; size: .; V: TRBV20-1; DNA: TGCAGTGCTATAGTTGATGAAAAACTGTTTTTT; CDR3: CSAIVDEKLFF
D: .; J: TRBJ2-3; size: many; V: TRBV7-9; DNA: TGTGCCAGCAGCTTTGAAGAGTTCACAGATACGCAGTATTTT; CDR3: CASSFEEFTDTQYF
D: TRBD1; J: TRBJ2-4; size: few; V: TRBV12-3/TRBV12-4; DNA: TGTGCCAGCAGTTTAGTCGGACAGGGGGCGGACAAAAACATTCAGTACTTC; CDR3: CASSLVGQGADKNIQYF
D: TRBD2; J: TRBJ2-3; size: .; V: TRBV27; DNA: TGTGCCAGCAGTTCAACAGCGGGAGGATTGGGCTCTGCAGATACGCAGTATTTT; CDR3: CASSSTAGGLGSADTQYF
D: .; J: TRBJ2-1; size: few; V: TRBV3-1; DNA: TGTGCCAGCAGCCAAGAAGGCGGCCCCTCCTACAATGAGCAGTTCTTC; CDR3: CASSQEGGPSYNEQFF
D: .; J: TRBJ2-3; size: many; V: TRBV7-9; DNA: TGTGCCAGCAGCTTACCCCCCGGAGGGATCCATACGCAGTATTTT; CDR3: CASSLPPGGIHTQYF
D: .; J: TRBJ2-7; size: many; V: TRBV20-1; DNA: TGCAGTGCTAGAGATGGGAAGGGGTCCTACGAGCAGTACTTC; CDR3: CSARDGKGSYEQYF
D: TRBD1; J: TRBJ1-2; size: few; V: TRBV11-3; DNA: TGTGCCAGCAGGGGACAGCAGGAGGACGGCTACACCTTC; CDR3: CASRGQQEDGYTF
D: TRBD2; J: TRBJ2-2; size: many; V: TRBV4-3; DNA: TGCGCCAGCAGCCAAGGAGGGGTCGGGAGGCCCACCGGGGAGCTGTTTTTT; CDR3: CASSQGGVGRPTGELFF
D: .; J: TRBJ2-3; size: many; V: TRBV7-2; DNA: TGTGCCAGCAGCTTAGGAATGGGGGCCTCTAGCACAGATACGCAGTATTTT; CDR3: CASSLGMGASSTDTQYF
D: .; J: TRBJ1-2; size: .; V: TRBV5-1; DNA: TGCGCCAGCAGATCTGGGAGGTCCAACTATGGCTACACCTTC; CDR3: CASRSGRSNYGYTF
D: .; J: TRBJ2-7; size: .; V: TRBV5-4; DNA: TGTGCCAGCAGCTTTCTGAGTTACGAGCAGTACTTC; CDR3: CASSFLSYEQYF
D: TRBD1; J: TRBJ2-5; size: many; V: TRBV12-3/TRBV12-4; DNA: TGTGCCAGCAGTCAAGGACAGGGGGCGAGAGAGACCCAGTACTTC; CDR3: CASSQGQGARETQYF
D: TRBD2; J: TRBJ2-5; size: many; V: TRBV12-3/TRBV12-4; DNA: TGTGCCAGCAGTCATCGACTAGCGGGGGGTAGAGAGACCCAGTACTTC; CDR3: CASSHRLAGGRETQYF
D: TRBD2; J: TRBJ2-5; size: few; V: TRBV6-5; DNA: TGTGCCAGCAGTTACTCGATGACTAGCGGGGGGGAGACCCAGTACTTC; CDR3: CASSYSMTSGGETQYF
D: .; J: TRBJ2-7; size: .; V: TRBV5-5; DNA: TGTGCCAGCGCCCTAGGGGACATAAGGTTGTACGAGCAGTACTTC; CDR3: CASALGDIRLYEQYF
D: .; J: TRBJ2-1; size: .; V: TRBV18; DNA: TGTGCCAGCTCACCTTGGACTACTCCTCGAGACAATGAGCAGTTCTTC; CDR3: CASSPWTTPRDNEQFF
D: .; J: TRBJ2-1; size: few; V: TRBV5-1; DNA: TGCGCCAGCAGCCCCCGGGCCTACTCCCAAAATGAGCAGTTCTTC; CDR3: CASSPRAYSQNEQFF
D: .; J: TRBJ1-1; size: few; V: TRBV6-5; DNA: TGTGCCAGCAGTTCCGCCCTTGGGTCGGGCACTGAAGCTTTCTTT; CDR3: CASSSALGSGTEAFF
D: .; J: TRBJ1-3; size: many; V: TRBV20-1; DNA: TGCAGTGCTTTGACCCTACAGGGTTTCGGAAACACCATATATTTT; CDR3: CSALTLQGFGNTIYF
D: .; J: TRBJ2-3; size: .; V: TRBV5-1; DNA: TGCGCCAGCAGTCCTGCCCAGGGTGGGGGGCCTTTCACAGATACGCAGTATTTT; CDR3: CASSPAQGGGPFTDTQYF
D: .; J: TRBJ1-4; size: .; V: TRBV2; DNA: TGTGCCAGCAGCGGAAGTAAACCAGGTGAAAAACTGTTTTTT; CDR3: CASSGSKPGEKLFF
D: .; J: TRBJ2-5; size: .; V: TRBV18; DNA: TGTGCCAGCTCACCAAGGCTCGGGACGCCTGCGGAGGAGACCCAGTACTTC; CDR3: CASSPRLGTPAEETQYF